The 27 T cell receptor beta chains below come from one sample, sequenced in a study of cytomegalovirus exposure and HLA in healthy donors. Using immunoSEQ multiplex PCR, the repertoire was profiled, and TCRdb retains in-frame clones only, with some absent. The sample carries around 56,000 clones, just over 90% recorded once. Sequencing used PBMCs. Receptor source: a woman aged 18 to 35 in good health and CMV-seropositive.

This chain uses TRBV19 with TRBJ1-1; D uncertain. This CDR3 is built from 14 residues. The V gene lost 8 bases and the J gene lost 0 bases, with 13 bases spanning the gap. Germline values: CDR1 LNHDA, CDR2 SQIVND (reference sequence). The CDR3 loop is CASQWRAMNTEAFF. In DNA, the CDR3 is TGTGCCAGTCAGTGGAGGGCCATGAACACTGAAGCTTTCTTT.

The V call is TRBV19, the J call TRBJ1-3; D call uncertain. Germline V gives CDR1 LNHDA, CDR2 SQIVND (reference sequence). The CDR3 spans 16 residues. The V and J ends lost 3 bases and 0 bases respectively, with 12 bases between them. In nucleotides, the CDR3 is TGTGCCAGTAGTATTCTGGGCACCCTCTCTGGAAACACCATATATTTT. It specifies CASSILGTLSGNTIYF.

This chain uses TRBV19 with TRBJ2-1; D might be TRBD1 (6 bases). V gave up 3 bases and J gave up 8 bases, with 17 bases separating them. Per the germline V gene, CDR1 is LNHDA and CDR2 is SQIVND (reference sequence). CDR3 size: 15 residues. CDR3 sequence reads: CASSILQGKVDEQFF. CDR3 DNA sequence: TGTGCCAGTAGTATTCTCCAGGGGAAAGTAGATGAGCAGTTCTTC.

This clone was seen a few times. J is TRBJ2-2 and V is TRBV5-1; D call uncertain. With 0 bases removed from V and 4 bases from J, the gap between germline ends came to 10 bases. This CDR3 is 15 amino acids long. Per germline, CDR1 SGHRS and CDR2 YFSETQ. The CDR3 region is CASSLAPIGTGELFF. The CDR3 DNA sequence: TGCGCCAGCAGCTTGGCCCCTATCGGCACCGGGGAGCTGTTTTTT.

The table lists this clone with a few counts. The rearrangement links TRBV2 to TRBJ1-4; TRBD1 is a possible D gene (5 bases). V shed 1 base and J shed 7 bases, with 13 bases lying between them. The CDR3 contains 15 residues. Germline lookup yields CDR1 SNHLY and CDR2 FYNNEI. As DNA, the CDR3 is TGTGCCAGCAGTGAAGGGGGGGGAGAGGGTGAAAAACTGTTTTTT. Residues: CASSEGGGEGEKLFF.

The gene calls are TRBV18 and TRBJ1-1; TRBD1 is a possible D gene (6 bases). The CDR3 consists of 12 residues. The V gene's germline CDR1 is KGHSH and CDR2 LQKENI. V lost 3 bases and J 5 bases, leaving 7 bases between the germline ends. Here the CDR3 reads CASSPQGTEAFF. CDR3 bases: TGTGCCAGCTCACCGCAGGGGACTGAAGCTTTCTTT.

The CDR3, as DNA: TGCGCCAGCAGCCTCGGTGGGGGGGAGGATGGCTACACCTTC. Protein: CASSLGGGEDGYTF. The chain is built from TRBV4-1 and TRBJ1-2, with D perhaps TRBD1 (5 bases). Germline loops: CDR1 MGHRA, CDR2 YSYEKL. V was pared by 4 bases and J by 6 bases, with 15 bases between. There are 14 residues in the CDR3.

The rearrangement uses TRBV6-1 and TRBJ1-6; the D gene is possibly TRBD1 (5 bases). The length of the CDR3 is 17 residues. V was trimmed by 2 bases and J by 0 bases, leaving 11 bases between them. Germline assignment: CDR1 MNHNS and CDR2 SASEGT. The CDR3 bases are TGTGCCAGCAGTGAACAACAGGCGCACTCCTATAATTCACCCCTCCACTTT. Translated, it gives CASSEQQAHSYNSPLHF.

The V call is TRBV2, the J call TRBJ2-7; the D gene is possibly TRBD2 (6 bases). The CDR3 runs to 13 residues. Germline V gene data show CDR1 as SNHLY and CDR2 as FYNNEI. V lost 7 bases to trimming and J lost 0 bases, with 10 bases between them. The chain's CDR3 is CASNGGRSYEQYF. CDR3 nucleotides: TGTGCCAGCAACGGGGGACGCTCCTACGAGCAGTACTTC.

V is TRBV4-3 and J is TRBJ1-1, with D possibly TRBD1 on 6 matching bases. The CDR3 is 15 residues long. Trimming cost V 0 bases and J 1 base, with 9 bases left between them. Germline CDR1 reads LGHNA; CDR2 reads YSLEER. In DNA form, the CDR3 reads TGCGCCAGCAGCCAAGATAGGACAGCGAACACTGAAGCTTTCTTT. It codes for CASSQDRTANTEAFF.

This clone was seen a single time. The chain recombines TRBV19 with TRBJ2-5; 7 nucleotides agree with TRBD1. In germline, CDR1 is LNHDA, CDR2 SQIVND (reference sequence). Unmatched junction bases numbered 5, after V lost 5 bases and J lost 5 bases. The CDR3 loop spans 13 amino acids. The CDR3 coding sequence is TGTGCCAGTAGTTCGACAGGGTGGGAGACCCAGTACTTC. Translated, it gives CASSSTGWETQYF. Supplemented by reference TRBV19 and TRBJ2-5, the full variable domain reads DGGITQSPKYLFRKEGQNVTLSCEQNLNHDAMYWYRQDPGQGLRLIYYSQIVNDFQKGDIAEGYSVSREKKESFPLTVTSAQKNPTAFYLCASSSTGWETQYFGPGTRLLVL.

This sequence joins TRBV10-1 and TRBJ1-1; D may be TRBD1 (6 bases). There are 13 residues in the CDR3. Germline CDR1 and CDR2: WNHNN and SYGVQD (reference sequence). Trimming took 0 bases from V and 11 from J, leaving 13 bases between them. CDR3 sequence (DNA): TGCGCCAGCAGTGAGTCCACAGGGTTACTTGCTTTCTTT. The encoded protein is CASSESTGLLAFF.

The chain combines TRBV9 with TRBJ2-2, with D maybe TRBD1 (6 bases). Trimming took off 0 bases at V and 4 bases at J, with 10 bases between the two ends. Germline-derived CDR1 and CDR2 are SGDLS and YYNGEE. The CDR3 consists of 15 residues. The CDR3 is CASSVEDRVTGELFF. CDR3 coding DNA: TGTGCCAGCAGCGTAGAGGACAGAGTCACCGGGGAGCTGTTTTTT.

This clone has just one count. V is TRBV4-1 and J is TRBJ2-7; TRBD1 matches at 7 bases. The J segment lost 7 bases and the V segment lost 0 bases, leaving 18 bases of the junction unmatched. The CDR3 contains 18 residues. In germline, CDR1 is MGHRA, CDR2 YSYEKL. CDR3 amino acids: CASSQDAVGVQGPGEQYF. The CDR3, as DNA: TGCGCCAGCAGCCAAGATGCGGTGGGGGTACAGGGGCCCGGAGAGCAGTACTTC.

The chain has TRBV27 and TRBJ2-1, with D perhaps matching TRBD2 (5 bases). V lost 0 bases to trimming and J lost 4 bases, with 10 bases between them. The CDR3 sequence is 15 residues long. In germline, CDR1 is MNHEY, CDR2 SMNVEV (reference sequence). The CDR3 sequence: CASSLSSGPYNEQFF. In nucleotides, the CDR3 is TGTGCCAGCAGTTTATCCAGCGGCCCATACAATGAGCAGTTCTTC.

The rearrangement uses TRBV27 and TRBJ1-6, with 11 bases matching TRBD1. The CDR3 runs to 18 residues. Germline V CDR1 and CDR2: MNHEY, SMNVEV (reference sequence). The V gene end was trimmed by 0 bases and the J gene end by 7 bases; junction bases not matched to a gene: 8. CDR3 residues: CASSLSSPDRGRNSPLHF. The CDR3, as DNA: TGTGCCAGCAGTTTATCTTCCCCGGACAGGGGGCGGAATTCACCCCTCCACTTT.

The J gene is TRBJ1-1, the V gene TRBV5-3; 7 bases align to TRBD1. TRBV5-3 is identified as an open reading frame with a role that is uncertain. This CDR3 is 13 amino acids long. V gave up 6 bases and J gave up 8 bases; unmatched junction bases: 10. The CDR3 bases are TGTGCCAGAAAGGGGCAAGGGGGCCGAGAAGCTTTCTTT. This gives the protein CARKGQGGREAFF.

This sequence joins TRBV7-9 and TRBJ1-4; 8 bases agree with TRBD1. Trimming removed 5 bases from V and 6 bases from J; junction bases left unmatched: 11. CDR1 and CDR2 from the germline V gene are SEHNR and FQNEAQ (reference sequence). This CDR3 spans 16 amino acids. CDR3 nucleotides: TGTGCCAGCAGCCCCCCGGGATACAGGGGGGATGAAAAACTGTTTTTT. Its protein product is CASSPPGYRGDEKLFF.

Written as DNA, the CDR3 is TGTGCCAGCAGTCCCCCCCTTGTGACTATCACCGGGGAGCTGTTTTTT. It is translated as CASSPPLVTITGELFF. The chain links TRBV2 to TRBJ2-2; D may be TRBD2 (5 bases). Germline CDR1 is SNHLY and CDR2 is FYNNEI. The CDR3 contains 16 residues. Trimming shortened V by 5 bases and J by 4 bases, and 17 bases separated the two germline ends.

The chain employs TRBV28 and TRBJ2-7; a possible D gene is TRBD1 (5 bases). The germline V and J ends were trimmed by 5 bases and 0 bases, with 11 bases remaining between them. Germline V lookup: CDR1 MDHEN, CDR2 SYDVKM. The CDR3 is 14 amino acids. CDR3 DNA: TGTGCCAGCAGTGTTTCAGGGCTCTCCTACGAGCAGTACTTC. This gives the protein CASSVSGLSYEQYF. The whole variable domain, filled in from reference TRBV28 and TRBJ2-7, reads DVKVTQSSRYLVKRTGEKVFLECVQDMDHENMFWYRQDPGLGLRLIYFSYDVKMKEKGDIPEGYSVSREKKERFSLILESASTNQTSMYLCASSVSGLSYEQYFGPGTRLTVT.

The chain uses TRBV6-4 and TRBJ2-3, with TRBD2 as a possible D gene (7 bases). Trimming took off 8 bases at V and 2 bases at J, with 11 bases between the two ends. Germline CDR1 reads MRHNA; CDR2 reads SNTAGT. The CDR3 is 13 residues long. The CDR3 is CASSGGSTDTQYF. In nucleotides, the CDR3 is TGTGCCAGCTCGGGGGGCTCCACAGATACGCAGTATTTT.

The chain has TRBV2 and TRBJ2-5, with 8 positions matching TRBD2. V lost 4 bases and J lost 4; bases outside the gene matches: 8. The germline gives CDR1 SNHLY, CDR2 FYNNEI. CDR3 length: 15 amino acids. The CDR3 protein is CASSAGGSGVETQYF. CDR3 nucleotides: TGTGCCAGCAGTGCGGGGGGTAGCGGGGTAGAGACCCAGTACTTC.

The J gene is TRBJ2-1, the V gene TRBV29-1, with TRBD1 matching over 11 bases. The CDR3 sequence is 18 residues long. Germline CDR1 is SQVTM and CDR2 is ANQGSEA. Unmatched junction bases numbered 16, after V lost 5 bases and J lost 4 bases. The CDR3 loop is CSVPRPRTGGESYNEQFF. The DNA of the CDR3 is TGCAGCGTTCCACGTCCGAGGACAGGGGGCGAATCATACAATGAGCAGTTCTTC.

The J gene is TRBJ1-1, the V gene TRBV7-9, with D tentatively TRBD1 (5 bases). In germline, CDR1 is SEHNR, CDR2 FQNEAQ (reference sequence). V gave up 4 bases and J gave up 1 base, with 13 bases separating them. The CDR3 has 15 amino acids. The CDR3 coding sequence is TGTGCCAGCAGCTCGGGCACAGGAACGAACACTGAAGCTTTCTTT. Its protein is CASSSGTGTNTEAFF.

The chain links TRBV25-1 to TRBJ2-1, with D uncertain. Germline V CDR1 and CDR2: MGHDK, SYGVNS. Trimming removed 0 bases from V and 8 bases from J, with 8 bases in between. The CDR3 covers 13 residues. The CDR3, as DNA: TGTGCCAGCAGTGAATATGGGCGTTATGAGCAGTTCTTC. Translating it yields CASSEYGRYEQFF.

DNA of the CDR3: TGTGCCATCAGTGACCTGAGTACTGAAGCTTTCTTT. It is translated as CAISDLSTEAFF. The gene calls are TRBV10-3 and TRBJ1-1; D is ambiguous. CDR1 ENHRY and CDR2 SYGVKD come from the germline V gene. Trimming removed 3 bases at V and 5 bases at J, with 7 bases between. This CDR3 is 12 amino acids long.

The rearrangement links TRBV18 to TRBJ2-2; D gene ambiguous. There are 12 residues in the CDR3. Germline V lookup: CDR1 KGHSH, CDR2 LQKENI. CDR3: CGQATNTGELFF. The CDR3 DNA is TGTGGGCAGGCGACGAACACCGGGGAGCTGTTTTTT.